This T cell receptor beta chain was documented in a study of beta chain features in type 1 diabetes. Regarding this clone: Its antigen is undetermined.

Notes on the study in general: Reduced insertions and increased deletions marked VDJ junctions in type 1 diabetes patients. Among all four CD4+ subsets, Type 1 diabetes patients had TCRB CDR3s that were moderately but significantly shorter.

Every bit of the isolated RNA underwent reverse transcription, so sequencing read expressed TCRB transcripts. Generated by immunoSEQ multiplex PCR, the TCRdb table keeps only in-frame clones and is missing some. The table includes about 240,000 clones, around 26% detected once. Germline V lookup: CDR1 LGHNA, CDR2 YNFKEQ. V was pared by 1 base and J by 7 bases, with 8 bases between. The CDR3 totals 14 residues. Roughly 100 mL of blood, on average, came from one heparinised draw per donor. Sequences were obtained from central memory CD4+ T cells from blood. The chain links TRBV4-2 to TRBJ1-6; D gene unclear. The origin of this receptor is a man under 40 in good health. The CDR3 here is CASSQGLENSPLHF. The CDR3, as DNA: TGTGCCAGCAGCCAAGGGCTGGAAAATTCACCCCTCCACTTT.